Shown below are 10 T cell receptor beta chains from a single sample sequenced in a study of T cell repertoires in cytomegalovirus infection. Their cognate antigens are unknown. TCRdb itself ran the reads through MiXCR, one entry per CDR3 protein. The sample shows about 920,000 distinct CDR3 sequences, about a third of them seen only once. The source material was cultured CD8+ T cells from PBMCs, sampled from culture after CMV antigen stimulation. These receptors all come from a human donor in good health (CMV status not recorded). Some clones in this sample may be carry-over from other donors' samples.

The rearrangement joins TRBV6-2 or TRBV6-3 to TRBJ2-1, with D tentatively TRBD2 (6 bases). The CDR3 spans 13 residues. V was cut by 4 bases and J by 7 bases, with 11 bases left in between. CDR1 and CDR2 from the germline V gene are MNHEY and SVGEGT. The CDR3 region has the DNA TGTGCCAGCAGTTGGGGACTCGCTAATGAGCAGTTCTTC. Encoded protein: CASSWGLANEQFF.

The V gene is TRBV27, the J gene TRBJ2-7, with a weak D call TRBD1 (7 bases). V was pared by 5 bases and J by 3 bases, with 14 bases between. The germline V gene has CDR1 MNHEY and CDR2 SMNVEV (reference sequence). The CDR3 runs 14 residues. This CDR3 is CASSRQGGLYEQYF. The CDR3 DNA reads as TGTGCCAGCAGTCGGCAGGGGGGCCTCTACGAGCAGTACTTC.

This clonotype was seen more than once but under ten times. This chain uses TRBV12-3 or TRBV12-4 with TRBJ1-1; D is unresolved. The CDR3 contains 12 residues. V was cut by 1 base and J by 9 bases, with 9 bases left in between. The CDR3 is CASSLGGYKAFF. As DNA, the CDR3 is TGTGCCAGCAGTTTAGGGGGATATAAAGCTTTCTTT.

This chain uses TRBV25-1 with TRBJ2-7; D might be TRBD1 or TRBD2, each matching 6 bases. Per germline, CDR1 MGHDK and CDR2 SYGVNS. V dropped 8 bases and J dropped 3 bases, with 17 bases sitting between them. This CDR3 has 14 amino acids. CDR3 protein: CASGLQGPYYEQYF. CDR3 in DNA: TGTGCCAGCGGACTACAGGGACCATACTACGAGCAGTACTTC.

V usage is TRBV4-1 and J usage is TRBJ1-4; D gene ambiguous. The CDR3 is made up of 15 amino acids. Trimming stripped 0 bases from V and 7 bases from J, with 12 bases between. From germline, CDR1 is MGHRA and CDR2 YSYEKL. CDR3 sequence reads: CASSQDQSESEKLFF. The CDR3 DNA reads TGCGCCAGCAGCCAAGATCAATCGGAGAGTGAAAAACTGTTTTTT.

V and J are TRBV7-9 and TRBJ1-4; D may be TRBD1 (6 bases). Germline CDR1 reads SEHNR; CDR2 reads FQNEAQ (reference sequence). Trimming took off 3 bases at V and 7 bases at J, with 15 bases between the two ends. The CDR3 is 15 amino acids. The CDR3, as DNA: TGTGCCAGCAGCTTTTCAGGGGCGATTGGTGAAAAACTGTTTTTT. Its protein product is CASSFSGAIGEKLFF.

The V gene is TRBV7-3, the J gene TRBJ2-4, with D uncertain. Germline CDR1 SGHTA, CDR2 FQGTGA. This CDR3 spans 16 amino acids. Between the trimmed V and J ends, which lost 5 bases and 1 base, there was a span of 15 bases. The CDR3 spells CASSSGPYGAKNIQYF. The DNA of the CDR3 is TGTGCCAGCAGCAGTGGACCCTATGGGGCCAAAAACATTCAGTACTTC.

The CDR3 sequence is CASIPIRDRLNYGYTF. DNA of the CDR3: TGTGCCAGCATTCCCATCAGGGACCGGCTTAACTATGGCTACACCTTC. The chain combines TRBV7-9 with TRBJ1-2, with D possibly being TRBD1 (5 bases). Germline values: CDR1 SEHNR, CDR2 FQNEAQ (reference sequence). V lost 7 bases and J 1 base, leaving 19 bases between the germline ends. The CDR3 loop spans 16 amino acids.

Notes on this clonotype: Just one base apart from a much larger clone, this may be a read error. This sequence joins TRBV12-3 or TRBV12-4 and TRBJ1-1; no clear D. The CDR3 contains 15 residues. The CDR3 DNA follows: TGTGTCAGCACCACCCTGGACCGCCCGAACACTGAAGCTTTCTTT. Its protein is CVSTTLDRPNTEAFF.

The gene calls are TRBV13 and TRBJ1-6, with 8 nucleotides matching TRBD1. In germline, CDR1 is PRHDT, CDR2 FYEKMQ (reference sequence). The ends lost 5 bases at V and 6 bases at J; junction bases unmatched: 12. CDR3 size: 17 residues. The CDR3 region has the DNA TGTGCCAGCAGCGGCAGACAGGGGAGGACCCCTAATTCACCCCTCCACTTT. Amino acids: CASSGRQGRTPNSPLHF. The complete variable domain, with remaining parts taken from reference TRBV13 and TRBJ1-6, reads AAGVIQSPRHLIKEKRETATLKCYPIPRHDTVYWYQQGPGQDPQFLISFYEKMQSDKGSIPDRFSAQQFSDYHSELNMSSLELGDSALYFCASSGRQGRTPNSPLHFGNGTRLTVT.